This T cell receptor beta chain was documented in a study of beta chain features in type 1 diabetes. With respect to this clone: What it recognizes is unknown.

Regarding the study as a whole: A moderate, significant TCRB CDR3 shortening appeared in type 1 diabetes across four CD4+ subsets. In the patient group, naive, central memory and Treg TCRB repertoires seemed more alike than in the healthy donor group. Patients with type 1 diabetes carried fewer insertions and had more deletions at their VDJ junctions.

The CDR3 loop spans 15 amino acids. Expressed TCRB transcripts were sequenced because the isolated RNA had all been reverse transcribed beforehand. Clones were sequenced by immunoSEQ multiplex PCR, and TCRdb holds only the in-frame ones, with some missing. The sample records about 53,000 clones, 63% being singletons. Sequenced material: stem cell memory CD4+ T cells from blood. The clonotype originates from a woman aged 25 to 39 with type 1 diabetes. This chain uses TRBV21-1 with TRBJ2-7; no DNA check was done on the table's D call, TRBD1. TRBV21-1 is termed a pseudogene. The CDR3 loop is CASSNAGDPSYEQYF. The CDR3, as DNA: TGTGCCAGCAGCAATGCAGGGGACCCCTCCTACGAGCAGTACTTC.